This TCR beta chain originates from a study of tumor and adjacent non-tumor tissue in lung cancer. Overall study: The cohort had under 15 adenocarcinoma, a couple of squamous cell and 1 small cell patients.

The CDR3 has 14 residues. Germline V lookup: CDR1 SEHNR, CDR2 FQNEAQ (reference sequence). TCRbeta libraries were built with three rounds of nested PCR, modified from ARM-PCR. TCRdb called the multiplex PCR reads again in MiXCR, with one record for every CDR3 protein. The sample has some 74,000 distinct CDR3 sequences; 72% are singletons. Study results and limitations: In normal lung, the top 100 clones were significantly more dominant than in tumor. TCR diversity was significantly greater in tumor than normal lung tissue.

In the case of this clonotype: What it binds is not known. A read error may explain this, as a much larger clone is one base away.

The template was RNA from unsorted bulk tissue. The receptor was derived from a woman in her forties with non-small cell lung cancer. V is TRBV7-9 and J is TRBJ2-7; D uncertain. Material: lung tumor tissue. The CDR3, as DNA: TGTGCCAACAGCCCGCGTACCCCCAACTACGAGCAGTACTTC. This translates into CANSPRTPNYEQYF. The full variable domain, completed using reference TRBV7-9 and TRBJ2-7, is DTGVSQNPRHKITKRGQNVTFRCDPISEHNRLYWYRQTLGQGPEFLTYFQNEAQLEKSRLLSDRFSAERPKGSFSTLEIQRTEQGDSAMYLCANSPRTPNYEQYFGPGTRLTVT.